This T cell receptor (beta chain) was captured in a study of blood T cell repertoires in COVID-19. Allocation to cohorts depended on clinical history reported by the participants. Original processing notes: It was from reference gene primer amplification that nucleated cell counts were estimated. Method: immunoSEQ multiplex PCR; TCRdb's copy keeps in-frame clones and lacks some. The DNA was the basis for D and trimming; V, J and clone size are from that table. Among fewer than 200,000 clones listed, over 80% were seen once. CDR3 length: 14 amino acids. Trimming took off 7 bases at V and 1 base at J, with 13 bases between the two ends. Looked up from germline, CDR1 is LGHDT and CDR2 is YNNKEL (reference sequence).

This TCR came from a woman younger than 45 who had been exposed to COVID-19. The specimen was PBMCs or T cells enriched from blood (not recorded which). The V call is TRBV3-1 (or the pseudogene TRBV3-2), the J call TRBJ1-1, with D perhaps TRBD1 (5 bases). In nucleotides, the CDR3 is TGTGCCAGCACCCCTATTACAGGGAACACTGAAGCTTTCTTT. Translation gives CASTPITGNTEAFF.